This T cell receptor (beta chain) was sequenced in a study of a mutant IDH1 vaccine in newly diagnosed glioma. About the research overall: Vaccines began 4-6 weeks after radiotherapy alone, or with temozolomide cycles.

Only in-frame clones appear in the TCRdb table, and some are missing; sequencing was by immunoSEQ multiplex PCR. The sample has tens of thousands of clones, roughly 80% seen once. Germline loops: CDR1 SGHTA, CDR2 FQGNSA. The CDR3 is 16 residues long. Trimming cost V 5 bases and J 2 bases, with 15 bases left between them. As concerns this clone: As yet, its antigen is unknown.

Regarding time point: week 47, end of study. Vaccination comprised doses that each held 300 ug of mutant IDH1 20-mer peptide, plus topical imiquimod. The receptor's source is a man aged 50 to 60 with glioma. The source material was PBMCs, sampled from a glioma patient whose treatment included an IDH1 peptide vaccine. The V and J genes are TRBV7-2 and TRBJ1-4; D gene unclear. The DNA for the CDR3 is TGTGCCAGCAGCGGGAGAGGTGGTCATACTAATGAAAAACTGTTTTTT. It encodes CASSGRGGHTNEKLFF.